A single sample gave rise to the 8 T cell receptor beta chains below, sequenced in a study of CD8+ T cells in alopecia areata. cDNA serving as the sequencing template came from extracted, reverse transcribed RNA. Sequencing was performed with immunoSEQ multiplex PCR; in TCRdb, only in-frame clones are kept and a portion is missing. The sample records around 100,000 clones, roughly 53% being singletons. The sample taken for sequencing was CD4+ T cells sorted from blood. The receptors come from a human donor in good health.

Points on this clone: The CDR3 ends on some other residue instead of the conserved phenylalanine or tryptophan, so this is likely a read error. The limits of the CDR3 on the DNA are not certain, so only TCRdb's listed CDR3 is given. This rearrangement joins TRBV7-7 to TRBJ1-3; TRBD1 is the table's D call and was not checked against the DNA. Counting both end residues, the CDR3 totals 12 amino acids. Germline V gene sequence: CDR1 SSHAT, CDR2 FNYEAQ (reference sequence). CDR3 in amino acids: CASSPPGRTGGV.

The chain uses TRBV30 and TRBJ2-5; TRBD1 is a possible D gene (5 bases). Germline V gene sequence: CDR1 GTSNPN, CDR2 SVGIG (reference sequence). The CDR3 runs to 13 residues. V was shortened by 0 bases and J by 9 bases, with 14 bases between the two germline ends. CDR3 DNA: TGTGCCTGGAGTGTGTACGGGCAAGGGGCCCAGTACTTC. It encodes CAWSVYGQGAQYF. The variable domain in full, with the rest retrieved from reference TRBV30 and TRBJ2-5, is SQTIHQWPATLVQPVGSPLSLECTVEGTSNPNLYWYRQAAGRGLQLLFYSVGIGQISSEVPQNLSASRPQDRQFILSSKKLLLSDSGFYLCAWSVYGQGAQYFGPGTRLLVL.

The chain has TRBV27 and TRBJ2-1, with unresolved D. The CDR3 runs 15 residues. V was pared by 2 bases and J by 0 bases, with 8 bases between. The germline CDR1 and CDR2 sequences are MNHEY and SMNVEV (reference sequence). CDR3 in DNA: TGTGCCAGCAGTTTAAGCAGTTACTCCTACAATGAGCAGTTCTTC. Encoded protein: CASSLSSYSYNEQFF.

V usage is TRBV4-1 and J usage is TRBJ2-4; D gene uncertain. In germline, CDR1 is MGHRA, CDR2 YSYEKL. With 11 bases removed from V and 0 bases from J, the gap between germline ends came to 11 bases. The CDR3 has 13 residues. The DNA for the CDR3 is TGCGCCTCCGACGGCCAAGCCAAAAACATTCAGTACTTC. It yields the protein CASDGQAKNIQYF.

This clone turned up a few times. J is TRBJ2-3 and V is TRBV28, with 13 nucleotides matching TRBD2. The CDR3 has 16 residues. Germline assignment: CDR1 MDHEN and CDR2 SYDVKM. The V gene end was trimmed by 6 bases and the J gene end by 5 bases; junction bases not matched to a gene: 8. This CDR3 reads CASRTTSGGARDTQYF. In nucleotides, the CDR3 is TGTGCCAGCAGGACCACTAGCGGGGGGGCCAGAGATACGCAGTATTTT.

The chain's CDR3 is CASSAVTNQPQHF. The CDR3 nucleotides are TGTGCCAGCAGTGCGGTTACAAATCAGCCCCAGCATTTT. This sequence joins TRBV2 and TRBJ1-5, with D unclear. Germline V gene lookup returns CDR1 SNHLY and CDR2 FYNNEI. CDR3 length: 13 residues. V was trimmed by 4 bases and J by 4 bases, leaving 8 bases between them.

This clone was detected a few times. This chain connects TRBV7-8 to TRBJ2-7, with 8 bases that match TRBD2. In germline, CDR1 is SGHVS, CDR2 FQNEAQ. The CDR3 covers 15 residues. Trimming cost V 5 bases and J 0 bases; bases outside gene matches: 6. CDR3 protein: CASSRGLADSYEQYF. CDR3 DNA sequence: TGTGCCAGCAGCCGAGGACTAGCCGACTCCTACGAGCAGTACTTC. Full variable domain (remainder filled in from reference TRBV7-8 and TRBJ2-7): GAGVSQSPRYKVAKRGQDVALRCDPISGHVSLFWYQQALGQGPEFLTYFQNEAQLDKSGLPSDRFFAERPEGSVSTLKIQRTQQEDSAVYLCASSRGLADSYEQYFGPGTRLTVT.

This sequence joins TRBV4-1 and TRBJ2-5; D may be TRBD1 or TRBD2 (5 bases each). This CDR3 has 15 residues. V gave up 1 base and J gave up 2 bases, with 11 bases separating them. The V gene's germline CDR1 is MGHRA and CDR2 YSYEKL. The CDR3 region has the DNA TGCGCCAGCAGCCAAGTTCCGGGGACGCAAGAGACCCAGTACTTC. This gives the protein CASSQVPGTQETQYF.